These 22 T cell receptor beta chains share one sample of origin, sequenced in a study of cytomegalovirus exposure and HLA in healthy donors. Use of 60 Vbeta and 13 Jbeta primers characterized the PCR. Repertoires were generated with immunoSEQ multiplex PCR, while TCRdb's copy carries only in-frame clones and drops some. The table includes some 110,000 clones, around a tenth detected once. Sequenced material: PBMCs. Receptors were obtained from a man aged 30 to 39 in good health and CMV-seronegative.

This chain uses TRBV5-5 with TRBJ1-1; 9 bases fit TRBD1. Trimming took 2 bases from V and 5 from J; bases not matched to a gene: 4. This CDR3 is 14 amino acids long. Germline assignment: CDR1 SGHKS and CDR2 YYEKEE (reference sequence). Written as DNA, the CDR3 is TGTGCCAGCAGCTTCACAGGGGGCAAGACTGAAGCTTTCTTT. This codes for CASSFTGGKTEAFF.

This clone came up a few times. J is TRBJ2-2 and V is TRBV28; 7 bases are shared with TRBD2. J was trimmed by 0 bases and V by 6 bases; bases with no gene match: 4. The length of the CDR3 is 15 residues. Germline lookup yields CDR1 MDHEN and CDR2 SYDVKM. Here the CDR3 reads CASSYSGANTGELFF. The DNA of the CDR3 is TGTGCCAGCAGCTACAGCGGGGCGAACACCGGGGAGCTGTTTTTT.

In its sample, this clone was seen a few times. The chain joins TRBV5-4 to TRBJ1-3, with 8 bases lining up with TRBD1. The V gene end was trimmed by 5 bases and the J gene end by 4 bases; junction bases not matched to a gene: 8. This CDR3 is 15 amino acids long. CDR1 is SGHNT and CDR2 is YYREEE in the germline V gene (reference sequence). CDR3 loop: CASSLQGAEGNTIYF. CDR3 nucleotides: TGTGCCAGCAGTCTCCAGGGGGCGGAAGGAAACACCATATATTTT.

CDR3 region: CASSSSGATGELFF. The CDR3 DNA follows: TGTGCCAGCAGCTCTTCAGGGGCCACCGGGGAGCTGTTTTTT. The V and J genes are TRBV7-9 and TRBJ2-2, with D perhaps TRBD1 (6 bases). CDR3 length equals 14 residues. The V gene's germline CDR1 is SEHNR and CDR2 FQNEAQ (reference sequence). V shed 4 bases and J shed 4 bases, with 10 bases lying between them.

This clone was recorded only once. V usage is TRBV6-1 and J usage is TRBJ1-6; TRBD1 aligns across 7 bases. J lost 10 bases, V lost 6 bases, and 3 bases had no gene match. The germline V gene encodes CDR1 MNHNS and CDR2 SASEGT. This CDR3 is built from 12 residues. The CDR3 DNA is TGTGCCAGCAGCGACAGGGTCTCACCCCTCCACTTT. It yields the protein CASSDRVSPLHF.

The chain joins TRBV7-9 to TRBJ2-1; 13 nucleotides agree with TRBD2. After removal of 1 base from V and 4 bases from J, the junction contained 4 bases not matched to a gene. Per the germline V gene, CDR1 is SEHNR and CDR2 is FQNEAQ (reference sequence). The CDR3 is 17 amino acids. The CDR3: CASSLEGTSGNYNEQFF. The CDR3 DNA is TGTGCCAGCAGCTTAGAGGGGACTAGCGGGAATTACAATGAGCAGTTCTTC.

The chain carries TRBV7-8 and TRBJ2-7; 12 nucleotides align to TRBD1. With V trimmed by 4 bases and J by 5 bases, 6 bases remained unmatched. Germline CDR1 is SGHVS and CDR2 is FQNEAQ. The length of the CDR3 is 15 residues. CDR3 nucleotide sequence: TGTGCCAGCAGCTCCCGGGACAGGGGGCTCGACGAGCAGTACTTC. Residues: CASSSRDRGLDEQYF.

There are a few counts of this clone. The chain employs TRBV27 and TRBJ2-7; 7 bases are shared with TRBD1. The germline CDR1 and CDR2 sequences are MNHEY and SMNVEV (reference sequence). The CDR3 extends over 12 amino acids. V was clipped by 8 bases and J by 3 bases; unmatched bases: 4. CDR3 in amino acids: CASRDSFYEQYF. The CDR3, as DNA: TGTGCCAGCCGGGACAGCTTCTACGAGCAGTACTTC.

This clone was observed a few times. This rearrangement joins TRBV9 to TRBJ2-3, with TRBD2 identical over 8 bases. The V segment lost 0 bases and the J segment 5 bases; nucleotides outside the gene matches: 8. Per germline, CDR1 SGDLS and CDR2 YYNGEE. This CDR3 has 16 amino acids. For the CDR3, the DNA is TGTGCCAGCAGCGTAGGAGTAGCGGGAATCGGAGATACGCAGTATTTT. It codes for CASSVGVAGIGDTQYF.

The chain combines TRBV9 with TRBJ2-7; TRBD1 matches at 9 bases. J was trimmed by 3 bases and V by 2 bases; bases with no gene match: 6. CDR3 size: 15 residues. Germline loops: CDR1 SGDLS, CDR2 YYNGEE. CDR3 sequence reads: CASSVGTGPFYEQYF. CDR3 nucleotide sequence: TGTGCCAGCAGCGTGGGGACAGGGCCCTTCTACGAGCAGTACTTC.

J is TRBJ2-7 and V is TRBV6-1; 7 positions agree with TRBD1. Germline trimming cut 5 bases from V and 1 base from J; bases unmatched to any gene: 8. Looked up from germline, CDR1 is MNHNS and CDR2 is SASEGT. The CDR3 loop spans 15 amino acids. The CDR3 loop reads CASSITGTESYEQYF. CDR3 bases: TGTGCCAGCAGTATTACCGGGACAGAGTCCTACGAGCAGTACTTC.

The chain carries TRBV28 and TRBJ2-5, with D tentatively TRBD1 (6 bases). Trimming removed 2 bases at V and 1 base at J, with 11 bases between. The V gene's germline CDR1 is MDHEN and CDR2 SYDVKM. This CDR3 contains 15 residues. CDR3 nucleotides: TGTGCCAGCAGTTTACCCAGGGGCCCCCAAGAGACCCAGTACTTC. Its protein product is CASSLPRGPQETQYF.

This clone was counted only a few times. The V and J genes are TRBV19 and TRBJ2-7; 8 nucleotides agree with TRBD1. J lost 4 bases, V lost 5 bases, and 7 bases had no gene match. The CDR3 spans 14 residues. The germline gives CDR1 LNHDA, CDR2 SQIVND (reference sequence). CDR3 loop: CASSPDRGWYEQYF. The CDR3 DNA reads TGTGCCAGTAGTCCCGACAGGGGTTGGTACGAGCAGTACTTC.

This clone was detected a few times. CDR3 in DNA: TGTGCCAGCAGCGCCGGACAGGATTCGTGGGGGGAGCAGTACTTC. Encoded protein: CASSAGQDSWGEQYF. The V gene is TRBV9, the J gene TRBJ2-7, with 7 positions matching TRBD1. Germline V CDR1 and CDR2: SGDLS, YYNGEE. The CDR3 has 15 amino acids. V was clipped by 3 bases and J by 7 bases; unmatched bases: 13.

This chain uses TRBV7-2 with TRBJ1-1; no reliable D call. This CDR3 has 14 amino acids. The germline gives CDR1 SGHTA, CDR2 FQGNSA. With 5 bases removed from V and 4 bases from J, the gap between germline ends came to 14 bases. Here the CDR3 reads CASSPAARFTEAFF. The CDR3 DNA is TGTGCCAGCAGCCCCGCTGCGCGTTTCACTGAAGCTTTCTTT. The whole variable domain, remainder taken from reference TRBV7-2 and TRBJ1-1, is GAGVSQSPSNKVTEKGKDVELRCDPISGHTALYWYRQSLGQGLEFLIYFQGNSAPDKSGLPSDRFSAERTGGSVSTLTIQRTQQEDSAVYLCASSPAARFTEAFFGQGTRLTVV.

This chain connects TRBV4-1 to TRBJ2-7; D perhaps matches TRBD1 (5 bases). This CDR3 region has 16 residues. The ends were cut back, 2 bases at V and 4 bases at J, with 18 bases in the middle. Germline V CDR1 and CDR2: MGHRA, YSYEKL. Here the CDR3 DNA reads TGCGCCAGCAGCCAAAGTGTGGGGCAGGGTGGGTACGAGCAGTACTTC. Protein product: CASSQSVGQGGYEQYF.

This clone was counted between two and nine times. The chain carries TRBV19 and TRBJ1-4, with TRBD1 identical over 10 bases. V lost 9 bases and J lost 7; bases outside the gene matches: 5. The CDR3 is made up of 13 amino acids. Germline lookup yields CDR1 LNHDA and CDR2 SQIVND (reference sequence). The CDR3 region is CASGGTGVEKLFF. CDR3 bases: TGTGCCAGCGGGGGGACAGGGGTTGAAAAACTGTTTTTT.

This clone turned up a few times. This chain connects TRBV18 to TRBJ2-3; 9 positions agree with TRBD1. Germline V gene lookup returns CDR1 KGHSH and CDR2 LQKENI. This CDR3 spans 15 amino acids. The V gene end was trimmed by 0 bases and the J gene end by 3 bases; junction bases not matched to a gene: 1. DNA for the CDR3: TGTGCCAGCTCACCACCCGGGACAGGGACAGATACGCAGTATTTT. This sequence encodes CASSPPGTGTDTQYF.

This rearrangement joins TRBV4-3 to TRBJ2-1; the D is unclear. There are 16 residues in the CDR3. Trimming took off 3 bases at V and 1 base at J, with 13 bases between the two ends. Germline V gene data show CDR1 as LGHNA and CDR2 as YSLEER. CDR3 bases: TGCGCCAGCAGCCATGGTACCTATGCGTCCTACAATGAGCAGTTCTTC. Translation gives CASSHGTYASYNEQFF.

The rearrangement links TRBV10-3 to TRBJ1-6; D is ambiguous. Per germline, CDR1 ENHRY and CDR2 SYGVKD. V lost 3 bases to trimming and J lost 10 bases, with 13 bases between them. This CDR3 comprises 14 residues. This chain's CDR3 is CAISDRGGESPLHF. In DNA form, the CDR3 reads TGTGCCATCAGTGATCGGGGTGGGGAATCACCCCTCCACTTT.

In its sample, this clone was seen a few times. The chain carries TRBV30 and TRBJ1-1; D gene uncertain. The CDR3 runs 15 residues. Germline V gene data show CDR1 as GTSNPN and CDR2 as SVGIG (reference sequence). Trimming removed 4 bases at V and 5 bases at J, with 20 bases between. CDR3 protein: CAWTTDGQGRTEAFF. The CDR3 DNA sequence: TGTGCCTGGACCACCGACGGCCAAGGGAGGACTGAAGCTTTCTTT.

The V and J genes are TRBV10-3 and TRBJ1-1; TRBD1 agrees at 7 bases. The germline V gene has CDR1 ENHRY and CDR2 SYGVKD. This CDR3 is 15 amino acids long. V shed 0 bases, J shed 0 bases, and the junction held 1 base outside the gene matches. CDR3 DNA sequence: TGTGCCATCAGTGAGTCGGGACAGATGAACACTGAAGCTTTCTTT. Protein sequence: CAISESGQMNTEAFF.